In this sample, the clone carrying this TCR beta chain turned up once. This specimen comes from a study of blood T cell repertoires in COVID-19. About the study: The analysed material was cDNA or gDNA that came from T cells, B-cell-depleted T cells, or PBMCs.

Methods used by the authors: Amplifying reference gene primers gave estimates of nucleated cell counts. Assay used: immunoSEQ multiplex PCR; TCRdb lists only in-frame clones, some missing. That table supplies the V and J calls and clone size; D and trimming were determined from the DNA. The sample lists fewer than 150,000 clones; roughly 80% were seen once. Sequencing was carried out using peripheral blood. The receptor was derived from a woman of 80 years or more with acute or convalescent COVID-19.

The CDR3 DNA reads TGTGCCAGCAGCTTTCGACTCACAGGGTTGGAGACCCAGTACTTC. Protein: CASSFRLTGLETQYF. This chain uses TRBV7-9 with TRBJ2-5; weak D call: TRBD1 (6 bases). Germline CDR1 is SEHNR and CDR2 is FQNEAQ (reference sequence). Trimming removed 3 bases at V and 5 bases at J, with 16 bases between. This CDR3 spans 15 amino acids.